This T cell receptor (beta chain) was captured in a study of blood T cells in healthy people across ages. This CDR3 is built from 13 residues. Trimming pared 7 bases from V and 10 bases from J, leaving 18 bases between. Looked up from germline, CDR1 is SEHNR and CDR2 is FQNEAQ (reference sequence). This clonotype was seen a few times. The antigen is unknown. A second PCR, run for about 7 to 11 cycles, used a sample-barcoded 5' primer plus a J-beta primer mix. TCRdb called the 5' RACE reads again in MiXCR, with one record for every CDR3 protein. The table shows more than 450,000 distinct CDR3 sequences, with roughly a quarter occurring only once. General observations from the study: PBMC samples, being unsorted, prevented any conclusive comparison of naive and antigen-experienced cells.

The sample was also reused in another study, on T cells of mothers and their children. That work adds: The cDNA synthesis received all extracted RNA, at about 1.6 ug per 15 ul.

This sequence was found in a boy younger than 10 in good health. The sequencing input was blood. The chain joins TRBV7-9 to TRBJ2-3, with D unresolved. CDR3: CASIKLSKDPQYF. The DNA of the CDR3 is TGTGCCAGCATCAAGTTATCGAAGGATCCGCAGTATTTT.